This T cell receptor beta chain is from a study of neoadjuvant anti-PD-1 for oral cavity cancer. To note about this clone: Its target is not known.

Six replicates per PBMC sample, mostly from around 500 ng of genomic DNA. The method was immunoSEQ multiplex PCR; TCRdb's version includes in-frame clones alone and lacks a portion of them. Among around 60,000 clones listed, more than 60% were seen once. Study conclusions and caveats: Post-nivolumab, blood T cell clonality was significantly elevated in non-responders.

Germline CDR1 SGHTA, CDR2 FQGNSA. The CDR3 is 13 residues long. With 5 bases removed from V and 8 bases from J, the gap between germline ends came to 12 bases. V is TRBV7-2 and J is TRBJ1-4, with D uncertain. The sample consisted of PBMCs, taken before nivolumab (anti-PD-1) treatment. The source is a person aged 40 to 85 with oral cavity squamous cell carcinoma. This CDR3 is CASSRQSREKLFF. CDR3 DNA: TGTGCCAGCAGCAGACAAAGCCGGGAAAAACTGTTTTTT.